The 24 T cell receptor delta chains given below trace back to one sample, sequenced in a study of human gamma delta and Vdelta1 T cells. TCRdb re-processed the PCR reads via CATT. The data hold about 6,100 delta-chain clones, with roughly a tenth observed a single time. Source material: naive CD27+ Vdelta1 gamma-delta T cells from blood. The receptors derive from a human donor in good health.

Only a few counts were recorded for this clone. The protein given by TCRdb reflects a much larger clone and differs at residue 3 from this DNA's translation, likely from a read error; the protein shown is the DNA's translation. The chain couples TRDV1 to TRDJ1, with D possibly TRDD3 on 6 matching bases. The CDR3 sequence is 18 residues long. Germline V lookup: CDR1 TSWWSYY, CDR2 QGS. The CDR3 loop reads CAPGDTASRDWGSCKLIF. The CDR3 bases are TGTGCTCCTGGGGACACGGCCTCCCGGGATTGGGGGTCGTGTAAACTCATCTTT.

This clone was counted between two and nine times. It is likely a read error: a sequence one base away is far more abundant. J is TRDJ1 and V is TRDV1, with TRDD2 matching over 9 bases. CDR3 length equals 21 residues. CDR1 and CDR2 (germline): TSWWSYY, QGS. The CDR3 reads CALRERTFLHGGLKDTDKLIF. CDR3 coding DNA: TGTGCTCTTAGGGAACGAACCTTCCTACATGGGGGACTAAAAGACACCGATAAACTCATCTTT.

The chain joins TRDV1 to TRDJ1; 9 bases are a match to TRDD3. Germline values: CDR1 TSWWSYY, CDR2 QGS. This CDR3 region has 21 residues. V dropped 5 bases and J dropped 2; count of bases not matched to a gene: 24. CDR3 DNA: TGTGCTCTTGGGCTGCCCCCCCGATTCCGACCTGGGGGATGGAAGACCGATAAACTCATCTTT. Protein sequence: CALGLPPRFRPGGWKTDKLIF.

In this sample, this clone turned up a few times. This chain links TRDV1 with TRDJ1; TRDD3 matches at 8 bases. This CDR3 comprises 22 residues. Germline V CDR1 and CDR2: TSWWSYY, QGS. V lost 2 bases and J lost 4; bases outside the gene matches: 27. As DNA, the CDR3 is TGTGCTCTTGGGGAAAGTAGGGCCTTCTTAGGTGGGGGATTGGACTTACGCGATAAACTCATCTTT. Protein product: CALGESRAFLGGGLDLRDKLIF.

This clone has only a few counts. The protein given by TCRdb reflects a much larger clone and differs at residue 5 from this DNA's translation, likely from a read error; the protein shown is the DNA's translation. The V and J genes are TRDV1 and TRDJ1, with a weak D call TRDD3 (6 bases). Trimming stripped 5 bases from V and 2 bases from J, with 21 bases between. Germline V CDR1 and CDR2: TSWWSYY, QGS. This CDR3 is built from 17 residues. CDR3 nucleotides: TGTGCTCTTGGGCTGCCCCGGCGATACGCTGGAACCGATAAACTCATCTTT. Protein sequence: CALGLPRRYAGTDKLIF.

This clone was counted ten times or more. V usage is TRDV1 and J usage is TRDJ1; 10 nucleotides match TRDD3. The CDR3 consists of 15 residues. V lost 4 bases to trimming and J lost 6 bases; unmatched junction nucleotides: 8. CDR1 TSWWSYY and CDR2 QGS come from the germline V gene. The CDR3 is CALGGTYWGIHKLIF. The CDR3 region has the DNA TGTGCTCTTGGGGGAACGTACTGGGGGATTCATAAACTCATCTTT.

This clone was seen just once. The V and J genes are TRDV1 and TRDJ1; D unclear. The V gene lost 4 bases and the J gene lost 10 bases, with 10 bases spanning the gap. Germline CDR1 is TSWWSYY and CDR2 is QGS. CDR3 length: 11 amino acids. CDR3 in amino acids: CALGARRGLIF. The CDR3 region has the DNA TGTGCTCTTGGGGCCCGGAGGGGACTCATCTTT.

This clone was counted a few times. One end of the junction does not line up with germline, which may come from a read error. The chain carries TRDV1 and TRDJ1; 8 bases fit TRDD2. Germline-derived CDR1 and CDR2 are TSWWSYY and QGS. The CDR3 loop spans 19 amino acids. CDR3 sequence (DNA): TGTGCTCTTGGGGAACTATGGAGATCTTCCTACCGGGGACTCCATAAACCCATCTTT. It specifies CALGELWRSSYRGLHKPIF.

This rearrangement joins TRDV1 to TRDJ1; the match to TRDD3 covers 11 bases. There are 24 residues in the CDR3. The trim removed 2 bases at V and 1 base at J, leaving 27 bases unmatched. CDR1 is TSWWSYY, CDR2 QGS, per germline. This chain's CDR3 is CALGEFPANPQRTGGYRGTDKLIF. The CDR3 DNA reads as TGTGCTCTTGGGGAATTTCCCGCGAATCCACAGCGTACTGGGGGATATCGGGGCACCGATAAACTCATCTTT.

This clone was counted at least ten times. This sequence joins TRDV1 and TRDJ1; D remains unclear. Deletions cut 5 bases from V and 0 bases from J, with 25 bases between. The CDR3 sequence is 19 residues long. Germline-derived CDR1 and CDR2 are TSWWSYY and QGS. CDR3 region: CALGIRAPPSGGHTDKLIF. The CDR3 nucleotides read TGTGCTCTTGGGATCCGCGCACCTCCCTCGGGTGGACACACCGATAAACTCATCTTT.

This clone was observed a handful of times. The TCRdb protein comes from a much larger clone and disagrees with this DNA's translation at residue 8, likely due to a read error; the protein given here is derived from the DNA. The chain employs TRDV1 and TRDJ1, with 8 positions matching TRDD3. The CDR3 spans 19 residues. With V trimmed by 0 bases and J by 1 base, 13 bases remained unmatched. The germline CDR1 and CDR2 sequences are TSWWSYY and QGS. CDR3 DNA sequence: TGTGCTCTTGGGGAACTCAACCAAAGGGTACTGGGGGCCACCGATAAACTCATCTTT. It codes for CALGELNQRVLGATDKLIF.

By frequency in the sample, this clone is medium-sized. The chain has TRDV1 and TRDJ1, with D possibly being TRDD3 (5 bases). With 1 base removed from V and 6 bases from J, the gap between germline ends came to 30 bases. This CDR3 has 20 amino acids. Germline CDR1 TSWWSYY, CDR2 QGS. The CDR3 DNA follows: TGTGCTCTTGGGGAACGGTTAATCCCTCCGACTGGACGTAAATTGAATAAACTCATCTTT. It yields the protein CALGERLIPPTGRKLNKLIF.

This clone was recorded a few times. The germline gene is not matched at one end of the junction; a read error may be the cause. The same CDR3 also results from other DNA sequences found in this sample. This chain connects TRDV1 to TRDJ1; D perhaps matches TRDD3 (6 bases). The CDR3 loop spans 21 amino acids. CDR1 and CDR2 from the germline V gene are TSWWSYY and QGS. This CDR3 is CALGDNGGTTSTGRRNRKLIF. CDR3 sequence (DNA): TGTGCTCTTGGGGACAATGGTGGGACTACCAGTACTGGGAGACGGAACCGTAAACTCATCTTC.

Points on this clone: Other DNA sequences in the same sample also yield this CDR3. V and J are TRDV2 and TRDJ1; D is ambiguous. The CDR3 runs to 12 residues. The V end was cut by 0 bases, the J end by 5 bases, with 6 bases between. Germline assignment: CDR1 GEAIGNYY and CDR2 EKD. CDR3 sequence reads: CACDTTEDKLIF. DNA for the CDR3: TGTGCCTGTGACACCACCGAGGATAAACTCATCTTT.

This clone has just a few counts. The TCRdb protein, from a much larger clone, departs from this DNA's translation at residue 8, likely by read error; the protein shown derives from the DNA. The genes are TRDV1 and TRDJ1; 10 bases line up with TRDD3. The germline gives CDR1 TSWWSYY, CDR2 QGS. Losses at the gene ends were 4 bases for V and 2 bases for J; bases not matched to a gene: 16. The CDR3 loop spans 19 amino acids. The CDR3 here is CALGVPRQGGIRVTDKLIF. The CDR3 DNA reads as TGTGCTCTTGGGGTCCCTAGGCAAGGGGGGATACGCGTGACCGATAAACTCATCTTT.

The table lists this clone with a few counts. Just one base apart from a much larger clone, this may be a read error. This CDR3 is also generated by other DNA sequences in the sample. The chain is built from TRDV1 and TRDJ1; TRDD3 aligns across 7 bases. The CDR3 totals 23 residues. CDR1 and CDR2 (germline): TSWWSYY, QGS. With V trimmed by 2 bases and J by 0 bases, 27 bases remained unmatched. The CDR3 bases are TGTGCTCTTGGGGAAATCCGAGCTGGGGGTCGACGCGACCGTAGTCCCAACACCGATAAACTCATCTTT. It encodes CALGEIRAGGRRDRSPNTDKLIF.

Only a few counts were recorded for this clone. The TCRdb protein comes from a much larger clone and disagrees with this DNA's translation at residue 18, likely due to a read error; the protein given here is derived from the DNA. The chain joins TRDV1 to TRDJ1; tentatively, D is TRDD2 (5 bases). This CDR3 is 20 amino acids long. The germline CDR1 and CDR2 sequences are TSWWSYY and QGS. The chain's CDR3 is CALGELRRLPRMRNTDKPIF. CDR3 bases: TGTGCTCTTGGGGAACTAAGACGGCTTCCCCGTATGCGAAACACCGATAAACCCATCTTT.

This clone appeared a few times. A far larger clone is just one base off, so this is likely a read error. The V call is TRDV1, the J call TRDJ1, with 9 bases aligning to TRDD3. V lost 4 bases, J lost 0 bases, and 21 bases stayed unmatched. The CDR3 consists of 21 residues. Germline V CDR1 and CDR2: TSWWSYY, QGS. The CDR3 bases are TGTGCTCTTGGGGGGCGGCCTTCTCAGGGGATACGTCTCTGGTACACCGATAAACTCATCTTT. Its translation is CALGGRPSQGIRLWYTDKLIF.

This clone was seen a few times. One base separates it from a far larger clone, so it is likely a read error. This chain links TRDV2 with TRDJ1; D remains unclear. The V gene lost 3 bases and the J gene lost 6 bases, with 10 bases spanning the gap. CDR3 length: 12 amino acids. Germline V gene data show CDR1 as GEAIGNYY and CDR2 as EKD. The CDR3 sequence: CACDPTYYKLIF. The DNA of the CDR3 is TGTGCCTGTGACCCCACCTATTATAAACTCATCTTT.

This clone was found a few times. TCRdb shows a much larger clone's protein in place of this DNA's translation, and the two differ at residue 11, likely through a read error; the protein shown is translated from the DNA. This chain links TRDV1 with TRDJ1; TRDD3 agrees at 9 bases. Germline V gene data show CDR1 as TSWWSYY and CDR2 as QGS. Trimming took 1 base from V and 2 from J; bases not matched to a gene: 17. The CDR3 contains 20 residues. The CDR3 DNA reads as TGTGCTCTTGGGGAACATCCACTCGCCCGTCCTGGGGGATGGACCGATAAACTCATCTTT. It is translated as CALGEHPLARPGGWTDKLIF.

A few counts support this clone. A far larger clone is a single base away, which makes a read error likely. This chain links TRDV1 with TRDJ1; D might be TRDD3 (6 bases). CDR1 is TSWWSYY and CDR2 is QGS in the germline V gene. CDR3 length equals 21 residues. The CDR3 nucleotides read TGTGCTCCTGGGGACCCCACTTCCCCCCGCTACTGTCAGTGGGACACCGATAAACTCATCTTT. Its translation is CAPGDPTSPRYCQWDTDKLIF.

This clone has more than one count but fewer than ten. Only one base separates this from a far larger clonotype, so it likely reflects a read error. The rearrangement joins TRDV1 to TRDJ1; 13 bases map to TRDD3. With 11 bases clipped from V and 3 bases from J, the junction kept 30 bases outside the gene matches. CDR3 length equals 22 residues. The V gene's germline CDR1 is TSWWSYY and CDR2 QGS. CDR3 in DNA: TGTGCTATGGCCTTCCTACCCCGATACTGGGGGATACGCCCGGGGGTCGCCGATAAACTCATCTTT. Protein sequence: CAMAFLPRYWGIRPGVADKLIF.

This clone was found a few times. One base away lies a much larger clone, so this may be a sequencing read error. The sample contains more than one DNA sequence encoding this CDR3. This chain links TRDV1 with TRDJ1; weak D call: TRDD3 (5 bases). Germline CDR1 reads TSWWSYY; CDR2 reads QGS. CDR3 length: 19 residues. The CDR3 sequence is CALGEAVRPRLQYTDKLIF. As DNA, the CDR3 is TGCGCTCTTGGGGAAGCGGTCCGCCCAAGGCTTCAGTACACCGATAAACTCATCTTT.

Points on this clone: Within the sample, other DNA sequences also encode this same CDR3. The chain combines TRDV1 with TRDJ1; 9 nucleotides agree with TRDD3. The V and J ends lost 3 bases and 0 bases, in that order; junction bases with no gene match: 20. Looked up from germline, CDR1 is TSWWSYY and CDR2 is QGS. This CDR3 is built from 21 residues. The CDR3 loop reads CALGEYYTGGTGGAYTDKLIF. In DNA, the CDR3 is TGTGCTCTTGGGGAGTACTACACTGGGGGGACTGGGGGAGCGTACACCGATAAACTCATCTTT.